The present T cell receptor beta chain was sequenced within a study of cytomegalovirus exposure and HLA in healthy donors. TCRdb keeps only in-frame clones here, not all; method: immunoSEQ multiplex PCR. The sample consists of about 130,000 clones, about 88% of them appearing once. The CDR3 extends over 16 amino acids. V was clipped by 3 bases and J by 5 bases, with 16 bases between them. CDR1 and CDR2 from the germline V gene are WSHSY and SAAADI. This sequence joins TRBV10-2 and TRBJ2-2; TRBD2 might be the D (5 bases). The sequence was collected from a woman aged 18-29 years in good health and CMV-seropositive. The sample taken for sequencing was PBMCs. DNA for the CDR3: TGCGCCAGCAGTGAATTTGAGAGGGCGCTGACCGGGGAGCTGTTTTTT. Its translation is CASSEFERALTGELFF.